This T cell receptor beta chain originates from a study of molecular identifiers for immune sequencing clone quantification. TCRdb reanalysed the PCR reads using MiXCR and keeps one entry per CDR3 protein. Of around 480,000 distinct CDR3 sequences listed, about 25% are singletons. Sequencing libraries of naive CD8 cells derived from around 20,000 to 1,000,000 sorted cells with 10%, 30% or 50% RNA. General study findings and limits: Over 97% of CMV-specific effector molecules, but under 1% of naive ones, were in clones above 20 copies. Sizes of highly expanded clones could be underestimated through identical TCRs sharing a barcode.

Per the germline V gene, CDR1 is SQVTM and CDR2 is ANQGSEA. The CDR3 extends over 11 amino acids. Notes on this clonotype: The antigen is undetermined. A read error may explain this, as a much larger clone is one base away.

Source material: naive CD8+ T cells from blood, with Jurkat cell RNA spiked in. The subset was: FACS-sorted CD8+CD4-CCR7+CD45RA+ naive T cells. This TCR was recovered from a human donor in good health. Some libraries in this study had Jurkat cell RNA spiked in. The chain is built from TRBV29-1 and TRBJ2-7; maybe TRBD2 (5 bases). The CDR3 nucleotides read TGCAGCGTTCCTCTCGGGAACGAGCGGTACTTC. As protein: CSVPLGNERYF.